Below, 4 T cell receptor beta chains from the same sample are listed, as sequenced in a study of naive and memory T cell subsets. An oligonucleotide containing a UMI was ligated to the 3' end of TCR cDNA. Amplification of ligated cDNA took four PCR rounds with SP2 and nested alpha and beta constant primers. MiXCR, run by TCRdb on the 5' RACE reads, gives a single entry per CDR3 protein. Of some 60,000 distinct CDR3 sequences in the sample, approximately 8.5% were seen once. Source of these receptors: a female donor in good health.

This clonotype was recorded at least ten times. The V gene is TRBV29-1, the J gene TRBJ2-5; 8 bases align to TRBD1. CDR1 is SQVTM and CDR2 is ANQGSEA in the germline V gene. Trimming cost V 3 bases and J 1 base; bases outside gene matches: 4. This CDR3 contains 14 residues. The CDR3 here is CSVDGQGAQETQYF. Written as DNA, the CDR3 is TGCAGCGTTGACGGGCAGGGGGCCCAAGAGACCCAGTACTTC.

This clonotype has just a few counts. The rearrangement links TRBV5-8 to TRBJ2-3; D unclear. CDR1 and CDR2 (germline): SGHTS, YDEGEE. Trimming removed 4 bases from V and 3 bases from J, with 12 bases in between. This CDR3 comprises 14 residues. The CDR3 nucleotides read TGTGCCAGCAGCCCTGGAATTCCGACAGATACGCAGTATTTT. This translates into CASSPGIPTDTQYF.

This clonotype was found a few times. The chain recombines TRBV13 with TRBJ2-1; the D gene is possibly TRBD2 (6 bases). There are 15 residues in the CDR3. The germline gives CDR1 PRHDT, CDR2 FYEKMQ (reference sequence). Trimming stripped 5 bases from V and 0 bases from J, with 11 bases between. CDR3 protein: CASSGGPSSYNEQFF. For the CDR3, the DNA is TGTGCCAGCAGCGGAGGGCCTAGCTCCTACAATGAGCAGTTCTTC.

Many counts were recorded for this clonotype. This chain connects TRBV18 to TRBJ2-4, with no clear D. Trimming cost V 3 bases and J 6 bases, with 15 bases left between them. This CDR3 contains 15 residues. The germline V gene encodes CDR1 KGHSH and CDR2 LQKENI. CDR3 coding DNA: TGTGCCAGCTCACCTCTTCAGGAGACTGGAAACATTCAGTACTTC. Translated: CASSPLQETGNIQYF.